Detailed here is one T cell receptor beta chain. Trimming removed 6 bases from V and 5 bases from J; junction bases left unmatched: 12. The germline V gene encodes CDR1 KGHSH and CDR2 LQKENI. The CDR3 contains 16 residues. This sample is part of a study of blood T cell repertoires in COVID-19. Whole-study context: Sites across the United States, Italy and Spain contributed samples from acute and convalescent COVID-19. PBMCs, B-cell-depleted T cells, or T cells were the source of the cDNA or gDNA that made up the material.

Original processing methods: Amplification with reference gene primers provided the estimates of nucleated cell counts. Generated by immunoSEQ multiplex PCR, the TCRdb table keeps only in-frame clones and is missing some. V and J calls and clone size are copied from that table; D and trimming were computed from the DNA. The sample yields 100,000 to 150,000 clones, around 84% seen once. The receptor was isolated from a woman of 80 years or more with acute or convalescent COVID-19. The chain combines TRBV18 with TRBJ2-2, with 7 bases identical to TRBD2. Source material: peripheral blood. CDR3 coding DNA: TGTGCCAGCTCCATCGTCGGGGGGTCGGAGACCGGGGAGCTGTTTTTT. It yields the protein CASSIVGGSETGELFF.